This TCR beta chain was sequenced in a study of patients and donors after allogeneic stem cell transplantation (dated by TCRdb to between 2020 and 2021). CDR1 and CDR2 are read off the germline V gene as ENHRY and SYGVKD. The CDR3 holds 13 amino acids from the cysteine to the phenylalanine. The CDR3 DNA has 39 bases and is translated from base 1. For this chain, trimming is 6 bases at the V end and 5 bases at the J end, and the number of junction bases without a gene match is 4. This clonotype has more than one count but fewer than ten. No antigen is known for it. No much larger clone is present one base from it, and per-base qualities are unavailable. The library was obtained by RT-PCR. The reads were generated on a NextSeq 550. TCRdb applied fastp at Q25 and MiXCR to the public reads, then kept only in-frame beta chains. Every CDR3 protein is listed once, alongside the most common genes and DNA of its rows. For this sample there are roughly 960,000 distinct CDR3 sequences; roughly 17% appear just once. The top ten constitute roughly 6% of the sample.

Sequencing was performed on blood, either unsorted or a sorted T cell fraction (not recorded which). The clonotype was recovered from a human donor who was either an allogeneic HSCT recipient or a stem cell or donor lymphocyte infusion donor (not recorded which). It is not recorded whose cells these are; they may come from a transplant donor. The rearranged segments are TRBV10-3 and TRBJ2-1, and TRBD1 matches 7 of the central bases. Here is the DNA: TGTGCCATCAGAGGGACAGTCAACAATGAGCAGTTCTTC. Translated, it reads CAIRGTVNNEQFF.